The 10 T cell receptor beta chains listed next were all sequenced from one sample in a study of T cells in Graves' hyperthyroidism and ophthalmopathy. Amplified TCR beta CDR3 regions came from RNA transcripts. HTBI primers were used for first-round RT-PCR of the TCR CDR3. One entry per CDR3 protein results from TCRdb running MiXCR on the multiplex PCR reads. Of a few hundred thousand distinct CDR3 sequences detected, about 15% appear once; the ten largest clones hold approximately 7.4%. The sample was blood. The receptors were sampled from a woman in her twenties or thirties with Graves' hyperthyroidism.

The rearrangement uses TRBV10-2 and TRBJ1-2; D not certain. CDR3 size: 15 residues. CDR1 and CDR2 from the germline V gene are WSHSY and SAAADI. Trimming left V 8 bases short and J 0 bases short, with 16 bases between. CDR3 residues: CASGKPPGANYGYTF. The CDR3 DNA follows: TGCGCCAGCGGGAAACCCCCCGGGGCTAACTATGGCTACACCTTC.

The sample holds many counts of this clonotype. This chain's CDR3 is CASSRHAGYEQYF. CDR3 nucleotides: TGTGCCAGCAGTAGACACGCGGGCTACGAGCAGTACTTC. J is TRBJ2-7 and V is TRBV5-6; tentative D call: TRBD2 (5 bases). This CDR3 comprises 13 residues. Trimming removed 5 bases at V and 3 bases at J, with 12 bases between. CDR1 and CDR2 from the germline V gene are SGHDT and YYEEEE.

This clonotype has ten or more counts. The rearrangement joins TRBV10-1 to TRBJ2-3; 9 nucleotides agree with TRBD1. The CDR3 contains 14 residues. CDR1 WNHNN and CDR2 SYGVQD come from the germline V gene (reference sequence). Losses at the gene ends were 5 bases for V and 4 bases for J; bases not matched to a gene: 4. The CDR3 nucleotides are TGCGCCAGCAGTTACAGGGGGCTTGCAGATACGCAGTATTTT. Its protein product is CASSYRGLADTQYF.

This clonotype was observed many times. The rearrangement joins TRBV6-1 to TRBJ2-7; a possible D gene is TRBD2 (5 bases). Trimming shortened V by 5 bases and J by 5 bases, and 16 bases separated the two germline ends. Germline V CDR1 and CDR2: MNHNS, SASEGT. CDR3 size: 14 residues. In nucleotides, the CDR3 is TGTGCCAGCAGTCCTACCGGGCCCGGGGACGAGCAGTACTTC. Residues: CASSPTGPGDEQYF.

This clonotype was seen at least ten times. The genes are TRBV5-6 and TRBJ1-5; possible D gene TRBD1, 5 bases. Looked up from germline, CDR1 is SGHDT and CDR2 is YYEEEE. The CDR3 contains 15 residues. V gave up 5 bases and J gave up 4 bases, with 16 bases separating them. The CDR3 DNA reads TGTGCCAGCAGTCCCTGGAGGGGAGCGAATCAGCCCCAGCATTTT. Protein product: CASSPWRGANQPQHF.

The genes are TRBV7-3 and TRBJ1-6; the D is unclear. Germline CDR1 SGHTA, CDR2 FQGTGA. Trimming removed 4 bases at V and 6 bases at J, with 7 bases between. The CDR3 totals 13 residues. The CDR3 DNA reads TGTGCCAGCAGCTCCTCTGGTAATTCACCCCTCCACTTT. Residues: CASSSSGNSPLHF. Using reference TRBV7-3 and TRBJ1-6 for the parts outside the CDR3, the full variable domain is GAGVSQTPSNKVTEKGKYVELRCDPISGHTALYWYRQSLGQGPEFLIYFQGTGAADDSGLPNDRFFAVRPEGSVSTLKIQRTERGDSAVYLCASSSSGNSPLHFGNGTRLTVT.

The V call is TRBV20-1, the J call TRBJ2-3; 10 bases match TRBD2. Losses at the gene ends were 2 bases for V and 1 base for J; bases not matched to a gene: 12. Germline CDR1 and CDR2: DFQATT and SNEGSKA (reference sequence). The CDR3 has 18 amino acids. The DNA of the CDR3 is TGCAGTGCTAGACCGTCCAGCGGGAGGGCCATGGGCACAGATACGCAGTATTTT. The encoded protein is CSARPSSGRAMGTDTQYF.

This clonotype was recorded many times. The V gene is TRBV7-2, the J gene TRBJ2-3, with TRBD1 identical over 9 bases. Looked up from germline, CDR1 is SGHTA and CDR2 is FQGNSA. This CDR3 spans 15 amino acids. J lost 2 bases, V lost 5 bases, and 5 bases had no gene match. CDR3 in DNA: TGTGCCAGCAGCGCCCGGGACAGGGACACAGATACGCAGTATTTT. Its protein product is CASSARDRDTDTQYF.

This clonotype was picked up many times. The V gene is TRBV30, the J gene TRBJ1-1; the D is unclear. The CDR3 spans 11 residues. From germline, CDR1 is GTSNPN and CDR2 SVGIG (reference sequence). Trimming took 2 bases from V and 10 from J, leaving 11 bases between them. The CDR3 DNA reads as TGTGCCTGGAGTAGGACCGCCGGAGCTTTCTTT. It yields the protein CAWSRTAGAFF. Drawing the rest from reference TRBV30 and TRBJ1-1, the complete variable domain is SQTIHQWPATLVQPVGSPLSLECTVEGTSNPNLYWYRQAAGRGLQLLFYSVGIGQISSEVPQNLSASRPQDRQFILSSKKLLLSDSGFYLCAWSRTAGAFFGQGTRLTVV.

Only a few counts were recorded for this clonotype. The rearrangement joins TRBV20-1 to TRBJ2-5; D is possibly TRBD1 (5 bases). Germline lookup yields CDR1 DFQATT and CDR2 SNEGSKA (reference sequence). Trimming stripped 1 base from V and 3 bases from J, with 6 bases between. This CDR3 is 12 amino acids long. For the CDR3, the DNA is TGCAGTGCTAGAGTACAGGAAGAGACCCAGTACTTC. Encoded protein: CSARVQEETQYF.